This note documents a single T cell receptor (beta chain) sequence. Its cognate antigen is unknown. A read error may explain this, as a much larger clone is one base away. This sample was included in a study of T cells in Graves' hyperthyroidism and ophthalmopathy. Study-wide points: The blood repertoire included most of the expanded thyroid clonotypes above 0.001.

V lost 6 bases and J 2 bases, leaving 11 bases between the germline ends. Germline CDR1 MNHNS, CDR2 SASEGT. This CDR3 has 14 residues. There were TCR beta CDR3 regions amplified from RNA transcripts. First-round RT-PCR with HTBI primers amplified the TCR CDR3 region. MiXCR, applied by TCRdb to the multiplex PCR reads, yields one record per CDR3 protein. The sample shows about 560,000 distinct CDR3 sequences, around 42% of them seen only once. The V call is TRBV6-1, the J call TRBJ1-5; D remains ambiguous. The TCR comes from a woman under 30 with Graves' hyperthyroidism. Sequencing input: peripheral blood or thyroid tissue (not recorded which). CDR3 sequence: CASSPMRGNQPQHF. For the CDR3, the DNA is TGTGCCAGCAGCCCCATGCGGGGCAATCAGCCCCAGCATTTT.